The next 2 T cell receptor beta chains were all read from a single sample in a study of beta chain features in type 1 diabetes. For these TCRs, the target antigens are not known. All of the isolated RNA was reverse transcribed, so expressed TCRB transcripts were sequenced. TCRdb's copy holds only in-frame clones and misses some; the assay was immunoSEQ multiplex PCR. Of approximately 170,000 clones in the sample, 6.5% to 8.5% were seen once. Study-level results: People with Type 1 diabetes carried modestly yet significantly shorter TCRB CDR3s in all four CD4+ subsets.

The sequencing input was central memory CD4+ T cells from blood. These receptors were collected from a man between 18 and 35 years old with type 1 diabetes.

J is TRBJ2-4 and V is TRBV6-5, with a possible D match to TRBD2 (5 bases). Looked up from germline, CDR1 is MNHEY and CDR2 is SVGAGI. The V end lost 2 bases, the J end lost 13 bases, and 18 bases lay between the germline ends. The CDR3 sequence is 14 residues long. The CDR3 reads CASSYGRTAVIQYF. In DNA, the CDR3 is TGTGCCAGCAGTTACGGACGTACAGCGGTGATACAGTACTTC.

This clone occurred many times. The genes are TRBV23-1 and TRBJ2-2, with D possibly TRBD2 on 6 matching bases. TRBV23-1 is noted as an ORF with a role that remains uncertain. The CDR3 runs to 17 residues. Trimming pared 1 base from V and 4 bases from J, leaving 16 bases between. CDR3 loop: CASSQWKGNGGTGELFF. The DNA of the CDR3 is TGCGCCAGCAGTCAATGGAAGGGAAACGGGGGCACCGGGGAGCTGTTTTTT.